The 10 T cell receptor beta chains listed next were all sequenced from one sample in a study of blood T cell repertoires in COVID-19 (dated by TCRdb to about 2020). The library was generated by the immunoSEQ multiplex PCR assay. TCRdb mirrors the immuneACCESS table, restricted to in-frame sequences. Some clones are absent from its copies; in checked studies, under half trace to an unresolved V gene, and the reason for the others is unknown. The sample table holds roughly 250,000 clones, of which more than 80% were seen once. Over 3.5% of the sample belongs to the ten largest clones. Material for sequencing was peripheral blood. The receptors come from a middle-aged woman with acute or convalescent COVID-19.

The rearrangement joins TRBV6-4 to TRBJ2-6, with D perhaps TRBD1 (6 bases). CDR1 and CDR2 (germline): MRHNA, SNTAGT. V dropped 6 bases and J dropped 4 bases, with 10 bases sitting between them. This CDR3 is 14 amino acids long. CDR3 residues: CASSTGIGANVLTF. As DNA, the CDR3 is TGTGCCAGCAGCACAGGGATCGGGGCCAACGTCCTGACTTTC.

The chain has TRBV5-1 and TRBJ2-7; tentative D call: TRBD2 (6 bases). Trimming cost V 2 bases and J 3 bases, with 9 bases left between them. CDR3 length equals 13 residues. CDR1 SGHRS and CDR2 YFSETQ come from the germline V gene. CDR3 loop: CASSFGGNYEQYV. In nucleotides, the CDR3 is TGCGCCAGCAGCTTTGGAGGGAACTACGAGCAGTACGTC.

The genes are TRBV11-2 and TRBJ1-1; unclear D gene. Trimming shortened V by 4 bases and J by 1 base, and 13 bases separated the two germline ends. CDR3 size: 15 residues. Germline lookup yields CDR1 SGHAT and CDR2 FQNNGV. Written as DNA, the CDR3 is TGTGCCAGCAGCTCCCGGTTGGGCCGGAACACTGAAGCTTTCTTT. Protein product: CASSSRLGRNTEAFF.

The rearrangement uses TRBV5-1 and TRBJ2-1; TRBD2 aligns across 8 bases. Trimming at V came to 6 bases and at J to 3 bases, leaving 11 bases not matched to a gene. Germline values: CDR1 SGHRS, CDR2 YFSETQ. The CDR3 length is 16 residues. The CDR3 is CASTHSGEGIYNEQFF. DNA of the CDR3: TGCGCCAGCACCCATAGCGGGGAGGGAATCTACAATGAGCAGTTCTTC. Based on the CDR3 plus reference TRBV5-1 and TRBJ2-1, the full variable domain is KAGVTQTPRYLIKTRGQQVTLSCSPISGHRSVSWYQQTPGQGLQFLFEYFSETQRNKGNFPGRFSGRQFSNSRSEMNVSTLELGDSALYLCASTHSGEGIYNEQFFGPGTRLTVL.

This chain connects TRBV4-1 to TRBJ1-1; TRBD1 might be the D (6 bases). Germline V CDR1 and CDR2: MGHRA, YSYEKL. Deletions cut 4 bases from V and 1 base from J, with 13 bases between. This CDR3 has 15 amino acids. CDR3 amino acids: CASSREQGRNTEAFF. Written as DNA, the CDR3 is TGCGCCAGCAGCCGGGAACAGGGTAGGAACACTGAAGCTTTCTTT.

The chain links TRBV6-5 to TRBJ2-1; D is undetermined. CDR3 length equals 13 residues. Germline V CDR1 and CDR2: MNHEY, SVGAGI. Deletions cut 2 bases from V and 6 bases from J, with 8 bases between. DNA of the CDR3: TGTGCCAGCAGTTACGGGCCGAGCAATGAGCAGTTCTTC. This encodes CASSYGPSNEQFF.

This clone has just one count. The chain carries TRBV27 and TRBJ1-5; D perhaps matches TRBD1 (6 bases). V was shortened by 3 bases and J by 1 base, with 13 bases between the two germline ends. This CDR3 is 16 amino acids long. Per the germline V gene, CDR1 is MNHEY and CDR2 is SMNVEV (reference sequence). This CDR3 reads CASSLEGTSSNQPQHF. The CDR3 DNA reads TGTGCCAGCAGTTTGGAAGGGACATCAAGCAATCAGCCCCAGCATTTT.

On this clone itself: Other DNA sequences in the same sample also yield this CDR3. The gene calls are TRBV2 and TRBJ1-2; a possible D gene is TRBD1 (5 bases). CDR1 SNHLY and CDR2 FYNNEI come from the germline V gene. Trimming left V 2 bases short and J 2 bases short, with 27 bases between. This CDR3 spans 20 amino acids. In nucleotides, the CDR3 is TGTGCCAGCAGTGAAAGGGGATATTTCCGGAATTACGAGAAAAACTATGGCTACACCTTC. It encodes CASSERGYFRNYEKNYGYTF.

The V gene is TRBV9, the J gene TRBJ2-3, with a weak D call TRBD2 (8 bases). CDR1 and CDR2 from the germline V gene are SGDLS and YYNGEE. The CDR3 loop spans 16 amino acids. V was trimmed by 4 bases and J by 2 bases, leaving 17 bases between them. The CDR3 DNA sequence: TGTGCCAGCAGCCCGGGGGGGGGACAGATCACAGATACGCAGTATTTT. This sequence encodes CASSPGGGQITDTQYF.

This sequence joins TRBV11-2 and TRBJ2-3, with 16 bases matching TRBD2. CDR1 and CDR2 (germline): SGHAT, FQNNGV. The CDR3 sequence is 16 residues long. With 5 bases clipped from V and 8 bases from J, the junction kept 7 bases outside the gene matches. The CDR3 region is CASSRGTSGGAGTQYF. The DNA of the CDR3 is TGTGCCAGCAGCCGCGGGACTAGCGGGGGGGCCGGTACGCAGTATTTT.